The sequence of this T cell receptor beta chain was determined in a study of CD8+CD57+ T cells in acquired aplastic anemia. At the level of the study: Sorted CD4+ and CD8+ cells gave a mean 3.2 ug DNA, range about 0.2 to 27.4 ug.

Investigators profiled TCR beta VDJ and CDR3 from genomic DNA template. TCRdb called the reads again in MiXCR, with one record for every CDR3 protein. The table lists fewer than 200,000 distinct CDR3 sequences, around 45% of them singletons. In the case of this clonotype: This may be a read error, as it is one base from a much larger clone.

Germline lookup yields CDR1 SGHAT and CDR2 FQNNGV. This CDR3 contains 11 residues. This TCR came from a human donor in good health. The sample comprised sorted CD4+, CD8+, or CD8+CD57+ T cells (not recorded which) from PBMCs. The rearrangement links TRBV11-2 to TRBJ1-6, with a tentative D call TRBD1 (6 bases). The CDR3 nucleotides read TGTGCCAGCAGCTGGGGGCCGGTACTCTACTTT. It codes for CASSWGPVLYF.